These T cell receptor beta chains were read from a single sample in a study of OX40 agonist ivuxolimab in advanced cancers. TCRdb's table, derived via immunoSEQ multiplex PCR, lists solely in-frame clones and lacks some. The sample lists 75,000 to 100,000 clones, about 89% occurring once. The specimen was CD4+ or CD8+ T cells sorted from blood, collected in a trial of the OX40 agonist ivuxolimab. These receptor sequences come from an adult with an advanced solid tumor such as melanoma, head and neck, liver or kidney cancer. CDR3s include the opening cysteine and the closing phenylalanine or tryptophan.

cdr3_length v_call cdr3_aa
13 TRBV5-4 CASSLESTDTQYF
18 TRBV6-1 CASSATTRGLAGAYEQYF
19 TRBV28 CASSQDRRPIPLSGNTIYF
14 TRBV18 CASSPQGSNQPQHF
18 TRBV18 CASSPRQGRVSGANVLTF
15 TRBV6-6 CASSYSNRGDSPLHF
14 TRBV29-1 CSVGWGAGANVLTF
14 TRBV6-1 CASGRTSGRHEQFF
13 TRBV18 CASASVGQTEAFF
14 TRBV23-1 CASSPRLMNQPQHF
15 TRBV18 CASSSSTGVYNEQFF
13 TRBV5-1 CASTRDSYNEQFF
17 TRBV28 CASSAMGLAALYNEQFF
13 TRBV7-2 CASSLVPATEAFF
14 TRBV19 CASSISRVDTEAFF
16 TRBV7-3 CASSRTSGRVGDEQFF
18 TRBV23-1 CASSQSPRRPSGANVLTF
14 TRBV18 CASSPLRGNTEAFF
17 TRBV6-1 CASSEFSTLAALNGYTF
17 TRBV9 CASRTQTGARSTGELFF
13 TRBV29-1 CSVDGVTHNEQFF
13 TRBV5-1 CASGAGTGEGYTF
14 TRBV28 CASRTGGGWYGYTF
17 TRBV19 CASSIEGGAIANYGYTF
15 TRBV9 CASSVEPGRTGELFF
14 TRBV28 CASSISWGHQPQHF